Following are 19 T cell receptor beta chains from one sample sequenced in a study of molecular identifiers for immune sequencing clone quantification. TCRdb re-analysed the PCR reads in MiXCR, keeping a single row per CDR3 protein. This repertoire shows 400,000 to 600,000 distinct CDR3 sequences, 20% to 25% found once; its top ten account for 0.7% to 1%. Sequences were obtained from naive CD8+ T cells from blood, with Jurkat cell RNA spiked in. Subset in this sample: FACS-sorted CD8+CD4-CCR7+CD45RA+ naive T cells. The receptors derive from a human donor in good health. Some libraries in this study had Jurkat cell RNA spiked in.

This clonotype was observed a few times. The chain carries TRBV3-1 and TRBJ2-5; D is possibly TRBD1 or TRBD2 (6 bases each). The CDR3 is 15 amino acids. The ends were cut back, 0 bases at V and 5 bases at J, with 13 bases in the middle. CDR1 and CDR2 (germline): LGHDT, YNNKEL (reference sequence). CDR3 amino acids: CASSQEPGASETQYF. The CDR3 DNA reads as TGTGCCAGCAGCCAAGAACCGGGGGCCTCGGAGACCCAGTACTTC.

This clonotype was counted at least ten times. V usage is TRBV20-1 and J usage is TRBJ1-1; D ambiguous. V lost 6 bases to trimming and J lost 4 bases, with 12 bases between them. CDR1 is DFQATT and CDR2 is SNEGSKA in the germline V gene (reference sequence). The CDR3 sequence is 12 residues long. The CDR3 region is CSAGVGSTEAFF. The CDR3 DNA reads TGCAGTGCCGGGGTTGGTTCCACTGAAGCTTTCTTT.

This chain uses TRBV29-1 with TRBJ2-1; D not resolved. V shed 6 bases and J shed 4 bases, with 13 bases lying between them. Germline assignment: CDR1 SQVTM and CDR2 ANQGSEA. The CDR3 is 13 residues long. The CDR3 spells CSVTLGSYNEQFF. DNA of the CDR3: TGCAGCGTGACCTTAGGCTCTTACAATGAGCAGTTCTTC.

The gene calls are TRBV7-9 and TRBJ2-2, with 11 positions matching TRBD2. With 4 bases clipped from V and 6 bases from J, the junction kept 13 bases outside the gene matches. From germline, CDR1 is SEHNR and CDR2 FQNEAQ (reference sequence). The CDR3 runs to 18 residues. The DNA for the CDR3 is TGTGCCAGCAGCTCCTCGACTAGCGGGGACCGGTACCCCGGGGAGCTGTTTTTT. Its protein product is CASSSSTSGDRYPGELFF.

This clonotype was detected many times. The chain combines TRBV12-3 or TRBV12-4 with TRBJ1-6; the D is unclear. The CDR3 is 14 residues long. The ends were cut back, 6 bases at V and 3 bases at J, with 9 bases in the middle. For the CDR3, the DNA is TGTGCCAGCAGCCCCGCGGGCTATAATTCACCCCTCCACTTT. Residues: CASSPAGYNSPLHF.

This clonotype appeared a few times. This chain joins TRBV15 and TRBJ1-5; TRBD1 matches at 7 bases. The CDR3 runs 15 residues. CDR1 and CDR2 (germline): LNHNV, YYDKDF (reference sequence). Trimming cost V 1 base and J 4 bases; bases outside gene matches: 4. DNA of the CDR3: TGTGCCACCAGCAGAGGGACAGGACTAAATCAGCCCCAGCATTTT. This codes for CATSRGTGLNQPQHF.

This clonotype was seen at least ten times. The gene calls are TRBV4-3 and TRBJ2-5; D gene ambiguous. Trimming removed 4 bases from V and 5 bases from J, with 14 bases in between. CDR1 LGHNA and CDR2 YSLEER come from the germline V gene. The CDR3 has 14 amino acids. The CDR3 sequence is CASSRLGMGETQYF. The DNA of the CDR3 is TGCGCCAGCAGCCGCCTGGGGATGGGGGAGACCCAGTACTTC.

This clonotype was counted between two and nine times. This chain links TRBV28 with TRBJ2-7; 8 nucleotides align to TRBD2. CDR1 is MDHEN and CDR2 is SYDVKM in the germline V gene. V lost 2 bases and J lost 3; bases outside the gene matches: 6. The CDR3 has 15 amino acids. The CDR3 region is CASSLRGGSNYEQYF. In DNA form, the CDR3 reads TGTGCCAGCAGTTTACGGGGGGGGTCCAACTACGAGCAGTACTTC.

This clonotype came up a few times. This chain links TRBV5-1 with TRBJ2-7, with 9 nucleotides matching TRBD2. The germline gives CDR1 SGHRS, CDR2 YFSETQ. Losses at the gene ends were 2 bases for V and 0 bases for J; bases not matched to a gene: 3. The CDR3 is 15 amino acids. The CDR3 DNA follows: TGCGCCAGCAGCTTTTTTAGCGGGAGCTCCTACGAGCAGTACTTC. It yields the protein CASSFFSGSSYEQYF.

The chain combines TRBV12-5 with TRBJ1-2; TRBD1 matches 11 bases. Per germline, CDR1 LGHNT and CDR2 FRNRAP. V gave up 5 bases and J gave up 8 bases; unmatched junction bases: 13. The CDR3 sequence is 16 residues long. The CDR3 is CASGPGQGADRQGYTF. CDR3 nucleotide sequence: TGTGCTAGTGGTCCCGGACAGGGGGCAGATCGACAGGGCTACACCTTC.

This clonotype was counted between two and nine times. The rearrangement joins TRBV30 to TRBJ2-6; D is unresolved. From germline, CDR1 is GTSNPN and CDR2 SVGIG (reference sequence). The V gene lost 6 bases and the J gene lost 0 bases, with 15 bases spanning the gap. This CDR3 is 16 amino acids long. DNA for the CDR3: TGTGCCTGCTTCGTACAGTTACTCTCTGGGGCCAACGTCCTGACTTTC. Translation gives CACFVQLLSGANVLTF. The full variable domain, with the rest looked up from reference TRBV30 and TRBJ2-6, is SQTIHQWPATLVQPVGSPLSLECTVEGTSNPNLYWYRQAAGRGLQLLFYSVGIGQISSEVPQNLSASRPQDRQFILSSKKLLLSDSGFYLCACFVQLLSGANVLTFGAGSRLTVL.

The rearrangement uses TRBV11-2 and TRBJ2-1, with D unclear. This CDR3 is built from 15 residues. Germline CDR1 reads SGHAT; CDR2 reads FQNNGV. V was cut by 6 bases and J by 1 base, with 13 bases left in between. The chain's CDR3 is CASSPTELSYNEQFF. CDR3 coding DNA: TGTGCCAGCAGTCCGACTGAATTATCCTACAATGAGCAGTTCTTC.

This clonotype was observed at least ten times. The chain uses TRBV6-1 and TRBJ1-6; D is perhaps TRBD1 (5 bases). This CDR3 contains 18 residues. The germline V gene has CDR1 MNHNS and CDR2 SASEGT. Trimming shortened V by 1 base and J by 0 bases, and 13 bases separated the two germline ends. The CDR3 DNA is TGTGCCAGCAGTGAAGGGGCAGGGAAGAGCTCCTATAATTCACCCCTCCACTTT. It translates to CASSEGAGKSSYNSPLHF.

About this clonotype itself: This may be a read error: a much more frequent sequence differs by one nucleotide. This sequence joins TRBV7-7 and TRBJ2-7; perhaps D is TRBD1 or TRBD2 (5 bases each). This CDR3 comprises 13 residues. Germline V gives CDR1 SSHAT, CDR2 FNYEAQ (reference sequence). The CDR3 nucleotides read TGTGCTAGCAGCCTGGACGGGGCCCACGAGCAGTACTTC. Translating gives CASSLDGAHEQYF. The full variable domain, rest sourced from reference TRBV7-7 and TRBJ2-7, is GAGVSQSPRYKVTKRGQDVTLRCDPISSHATLYWYQQALGQGPEFLTYFNYEAQPDKSGLPSDRFSAERPEGSISTLTIQRTEQRDSAMYRCASSLDGAHEQYFGPGTRLTVT.

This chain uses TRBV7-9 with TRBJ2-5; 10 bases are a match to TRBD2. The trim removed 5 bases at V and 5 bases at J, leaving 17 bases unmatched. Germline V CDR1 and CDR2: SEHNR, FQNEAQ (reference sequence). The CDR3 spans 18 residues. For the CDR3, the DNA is TGTGCCAGCAGCCCCCGTCAGGGAGCGGGAGGGACCTTGGAGACCCAGTACTTC. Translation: CASSPRQGAGGTLETQYF.

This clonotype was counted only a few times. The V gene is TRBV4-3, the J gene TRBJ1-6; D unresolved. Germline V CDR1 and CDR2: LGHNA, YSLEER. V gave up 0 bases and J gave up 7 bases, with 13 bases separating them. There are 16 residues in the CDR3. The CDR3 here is CASSQESLDWNSPLHF. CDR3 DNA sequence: TGCGCCAGCAGCCAAGAGTCGCTAGACTGGAATTCACCCCTCCACTTT.

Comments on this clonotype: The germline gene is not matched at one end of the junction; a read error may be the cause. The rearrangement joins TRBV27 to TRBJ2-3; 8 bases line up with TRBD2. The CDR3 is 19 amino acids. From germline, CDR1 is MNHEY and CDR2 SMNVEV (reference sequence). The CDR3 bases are TGTGTCAGCAGTCCCTCACTTGATCAAGCGGGAGTGTCGACAGATACGCAGTATTTT. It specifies CVSSPSLDQAGVSTDTQYF.

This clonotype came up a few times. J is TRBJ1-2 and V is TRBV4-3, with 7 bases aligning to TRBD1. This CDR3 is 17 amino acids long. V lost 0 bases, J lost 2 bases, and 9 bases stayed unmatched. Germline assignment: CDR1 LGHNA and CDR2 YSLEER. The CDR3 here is CASSQDWGTELNYGYTF. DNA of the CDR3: TGCGCCAGCAGCCAAGATTGGGGGACAGAGCTAAACTATGGCTACACCTTC.

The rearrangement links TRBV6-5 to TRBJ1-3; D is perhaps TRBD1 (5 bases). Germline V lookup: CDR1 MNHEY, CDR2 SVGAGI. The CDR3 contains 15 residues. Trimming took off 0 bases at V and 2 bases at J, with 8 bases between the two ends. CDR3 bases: TGTGCCAGCAGTTACTCGCAGGGCCCTGGAAACACCATATATTTT. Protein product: CASSYSQGPGNTIYF.